The clone carrying this TCR beta chain showed up just a few times. TCRdb processed the 5' RACE reads anew with MiXCR; each CDR3 protein has one entry. The table has around 110,000 distinct CDR3 sequences, roughly an eighth seen once. Looked up from germline, CDR1 is MNHEY and CDR2 is SVGAGI. With 4 bases removed from V and 1 base from J, the gap between germline ends came to 10 bases. This CDR3 has 15 amino acids. This specimen belongs to a study of spatial heterogeneity in lung cancer. Time point reported: blood at routine non-recurrence follow-up after resection. Whole RNA, which was extracted from tumor, nontumor lung tissue or frozen PBMC, was sequenced without any cell sorting.

The chain couples TRBV6-5 to TRBJ2-2; the D gene is possibly TRBD1 (6 bases). Here the sequenced sample was PBMCs, taken at follow-up. This TCR was recovered from a male donor with early-stage non-small cell lung cancer. The DNA of the CDR3 is TGTGCCAGCAGTTCCGGACAGAGGAACACCGGGGAGCTGTTTTTT. Translation: CASSSGQRNTGELFF.